These T cell receptor beta chains were read from a single sample in a study of spatial heterogeneity in lung cancer. MiXCR, applied by TCRdb to the 5' RACE reads, yields one record per CDR3 protein. The repertoire holds about 38,000 distinct CDR3 sequences, with 7.5% to 8% as singletons. Sequenced material: PBMCs, taken at surgery. The receptors shown here come from a male donor with early-stage non-small cell lung cancer. CDR3s include the opening cysteine and the closing phenylalanine or tryptophan. The D gene is left open where the match is weak. Rows give clone size only sometimes, using once, few, many, or a class for an expanded clone.

v_call	j_call	d_call	clone_size	cdr3_nt	cdr3_aa
TRBV6-2/TRBV6-3	TRBJ1-5	TRBD1	-	TGTGCCAGCAGTGCGACCCGGGACAGGGTCAGCAATCAGCCCCAGCATTTT	CASSATRDRVSNQPQHF
TRBV7-9	TRBJ2-2	-	-	TGTGCCAGCAGCTTCGGGGTCGGGACGTTGAACACCGGGGAGCTGTTTTTT	CASSFGVGTLNTGELFF
TRBV14	TRBJ2-3	-	few	TGTGCCAGCAGCCAAGAAGGGACTCTTAACACAGATACGCAGTATTTT	CASSQEGTLNTDTQYF
TRBV19	TRBJ2-1	TRBD2	few	TGTGCCAGTACCATATCCCCCCCGGGACTAGCGGGCAATGAGCAGTTCTTC	CASTISPPGLAGNEQFF
TRBV12-3/TRBV12-4	TRBJ1-3	-	many	TGTGCCAGCAGTTTAGCGGGGACATCGGGAAACACCATATATTTT	CASSLAGTSGNTIYF
TRBV12-3/TRBV12-4	TRBJ2-3	-	medium-sized	TGTGCCAGCAGTTGGGGGGATACGCAGTATTTT	CASSWGDTQYF
TRBV6-2/TRBV6-3	TRBJ2-1	-	many	TGTGCCAGCATTCACTTCAATGAGCAGTTCTTC	CASIHFNEQFF
TRBV5-6	TRBJ2-7	-	few	TGTGCCAGCAGGGGACACTACGAGCAGTACTTC	CASRGHYEQYF
TRBV3-1	TRBJ2-7	-	many	TGTGCCAGCAGCCAAGTGCTTTCCCACGAGCAGTACTTC	CASSQVLSHEQYF
TRBV24-1	TRBJ2-5	-	many	TGTGCCACCAGTGATCCCGGGACGGCCGGGCAGGAGACCCAGTACTTC	CATSDPGTAGQETQYF
TRBV10-3	TRBJ1-1	-	many	TGTGCCATCAGTCCGGCCTACGAAAGGGGCACTGAAGCTTTCTTT	CAISPAYERGTEAFF
TRBV6-5	TRBJ1-2	-	few	TGTGCCAGCAGTAGGAGAATGGCTTACGGCTACACCTTC	CASSRRMAYGYTF
TRBV12-3/TRBV12-4	TRBJ2-3	-	many	TGTGCCAGCAGTTTTGGTGGGGTGGGAAGTACGCAGTATTTT	CASSFGGVGSTQYF
TRBV9	TRBJ1-2	-	few	TGTGCCAGCAGCCCCCGCAGCCTCGCTAACTATGGCTACACCTTC	CASSPRSLANYGYTF
TRBV5-1	TRBJ2-1	-	-	TGCGCCAGCACGGACCGGGGGCTAGCGAACAATGAGCAGTTCTTC	CASTDRGLANNEQFF
TRBV4-3	TRBJ2-3	TRBD2	few	TGCGCCAGCAGCTATAGCGGGGCTAGCACAGATACGCAGTATTTT	CASSYSGASTDTQYF
TRBV20-1	TRBJ2-1	-	-	TGCAGTGCCCTGGGCGGGGCCCTCAGCTCCTACAATGAGCAGTTCTTC	CSALGGALSSYNEQFF
TRBV20-1	TRBJ2-7	TRBD2	-	TGCAGTGCTAGCCCGGGACTAGCGAAGGAGCAGTACTTC	CSASPGLAKEQYF
TRBV27	TRBJ2-5	TRBD2	many	TGTGCCAGCAGTTTTCGCCAAACGGGACTAGCGGGATTGGAGGGGGAGACCCAGTACTTC	CASSFRQTGLAGLEGETQYF
TRBV4-3	TRBJ2-7	-	many	TGCGCCAGCAGCCAAGATCGAGGGCCAGGGCCCTGGGGGCAGTACTTC	CASSQDRGPGPWGQYF
TRBV14	TRBJ2-1	-	few	TGTGCCAGCAGCCAAGTAAGGGGCCGGGGGCAGTTCTTC	CASSQVRGRGQFF
TRBV3-1	TRBJ2-1	-	few	TGTGCCAGCAGCCAAGACGGAATGGGCTCCTACAATGAGCAGTTCTTC	CASSQDGMGSYNEQFF
TRBV14	TRBJ2-3	-	many	TGTGCCAGCAGACTAAACACAGATACGCAGTATTTT	CASRLNTDTQYF
TRBV5-5	TRBJ1-1	-	many	TGTGCCAGCAGCTTGGCCGGGATGGACACTGAAGCTTTCTTT	CASSLAGMDTEAFF
TRBV24-1	TRBJ2-5	-	many	TGTGCCACCAGTGATTTGCTTGTTCTGCAAGAGACCCAGTACTTC	CATSDLLVLQETQYF
TRBV29-1	TRBJ2-7	TRBD2	many	TGCAGCGTTGAACTAGCGGGGGGGGCCTACGAGCAGTACTTC	CSVELAGGAYEQYF
TRBV6-5	TRBJ1-5	-	many	TGTGCCAGCAGGGGGGCAGATTTCGGGCCCCAGCATTTT	CASRGADFGPQHF
TRBV7-2	TRBJ1-2	-	many	TGTGCCAGCAGCCCCCCGGCAGGGACTAACTATGGCTACACCTTC	CASSPPAGTNYGYTF
TRBV19	TRBJ2-2	-	few	TGTGCCAGTAGTACCGATCGGACCGGGGAGCTGTTTTTT	CASSTDRTGELFF
TRBV6-2/TRBV6-3	TRBJ1-1	-	few	TGTGCCAGCAGTTTCGGCTATTTGGCAGGGGAAGCTTTCTTT	CASSFGYLAGEAFF
TRBV7-9	TRBJ2-1	TRBD2	-	TGTGTCAGCAGCTTAGCCCCCAGGGTGAGGCTAGCGGGAGGGTTTTACAATGAGCAGTTCTTC	CVSSLAPRVRLAGGFYNEQFF
TRBV6-6	TRBJ2-1	-	few	TGTGCCAGCAGCCCACTTGGGACTGAGCAGTTCTTC	CASSPLGTEQFF
TRBV6-5	TRBJ2-5	-	-	TGTGCCAGCAGTTTAGGACAGCTTCAAAGGTGGGAGACCCAGTACTTC	CASSLGQLQRWETQYF
TRBV5-1	TRBJ1-1	-	many	TGCGCCAGCAGCTGGTCAATGCAGGGGAACACTGAAGCTTTCTTT	CASSWSMQGNTEAFF
TRBV12-3/TRBV12-4	TRBJ1-6	TRBD1	many	TGTGCCAGCAGGAGGGGGCGTCTTAATTCACCCCTCCACTTT	CASRRGRLNSPLHF
TRBV7-9	TRBJ1-2	TRBD1	-	TGTGCCAGCAGCTTGGATGACAGGGTGGTACTATATGGCTACACCTTC	CASSLDDRVVLYGYTF
TRBV6-6	TRBJ1-5	-	many	TGTGCCAGCACCTATAGCAATCAGCCCCAGCATTTT	CASTYSNQPQHF
TRBV27	TRBJ1-4	-	-	TGTGCCAGCAGTCCCACGGGACGCCCGAATGAAAAACTGTTTTTT	CASSPTGRPNEKLFF
TRBV11-3	TRBJ2-5	TRBD1	many	TGTGCCAGCAGCAACAGGGGTCGCCTACAAGAGACCCAGTACTTC	CASSNRGRLQETQYF
TRBV23-1	TRBJ2-3	-	-	TGTGCCAGCAGCTTCAGGGGAGGCCTTAGCACAGATACGCAGTATTTT	CASSFRGGLSTDTQYF
TRBV13	TRBJ2-1	TRBD2	-	TGTGCCAGCAGCTTATTGACTAGCGGGAGGGGGAGCTCCTACAATGAGCAGTTCTTC	CASSLLTSGRGSSYNEQFF
TRBV20-1	TRBJ1-2	-	-	TGCAGTGCGTGGAGGGGAGGCTATGGCTACACCTTC	CSAWRGGYGYTF